This TCR beta chain was retrieved from a study of T-cell reconstitution after alpha-beta-depleted transplantation in children. Molecular barcoding with unique molecular identifiers was used for the TCRbeta library. MiXCR, applied by TCRdb to the PCR reads, yields one record per CDR3 protein. This table holds about 500,000 distinct CDR3 sequences, approximately 32% found once. CDR3 length: 14 amino acids. Germline trimming cut 8 bases from V and 4 bases from J; bases unmatched to any gene: 9. This receptor was obtained from a human donor who donated a stem cell graft to a child with aplastic anemia. The specimen was PBMCs from the stem cell graft donor, collected from the stem cell graft. The chain has TRBV12-3 or TRBV12-4 and TRBJ2-5, with 8 bases identical to TRBD1. The CDR3 loop is CASGHDRGRETQYF. CDR3 nucleotides: TGTGCCAGCGGCCACGACAGGGGTCGAGAGACCCAGTACTTC.